This T cell receptor (beta chain) is drawn from a study of blood T cells in healthy people across ages. Study-wide findings and caveats: The recorded TCR beta diversity per million T cells decreased in a roughly linear manner with age. TCR beta diversity correlated strongly with naive T cell percentage.

Trimming stripped 4 bases from V and 2 bases from J, with 12 bases between. Germline V CDR1 and CDR2: MNHNY, SVGAGI (reference sequence). The CDR3 length is 14 residues. It was with a sample-barcoded 5' primer and a J-beta primer mix that a second PCR of roughly 7 to 12 cycles was run. Each cDNA molecule carried a tag from a template-switch adaptor that contained 12 random nucleotides. Each CDR3 protein is one row after TCRdb ran MiXCR on the 5' RACE reads. Of hundreds of thousands of distinct CDR3 sequences in the sample, 58% are singletons; the top ten hold approximately 23%. This clonotype occurred a few times. Its matching antigen is unknown.

The TCR sequence derives from a man younger than 45 in good health. The sample comprised blood. The chain employs TRBV6-6 and TRBJ2-7; D gene ambiguous. The CDR3 here is CASSFLQETYEQYF. The CDR3 DNA is TGTGCCAGCAGTTTCCTCCAGGAAACCTACGAGCAGTACTTC.